The 17 T cell receptor beta chains below all came from one sample that was sequenced in a study of blood T cell repertoires in COVID-19. Only in-frame clones appear in the TCRdb table, and some are missing; sequencing was by immunoSEQ multiplex PCR. The repertoire includes roughly 170,000 clones, around 72% of them detected once, and under 3.5% sits in the top ten. Sequencing was done on a sample of peripheral blood. Every receptor here comes from a woman older than 75 with acute or convalescent COVID-19.

The chain uses TRBV18 and TRBJ1-5; the D gene is possibly TRBD1 (6 bases). The V gene lost 3 bases and the J gene lost 2 bases, with 17 bases spanning the gap. The CDR3 is 17 amino acids. Per the germline V gene, CDR1 is KGHSH and CDR2 is LQKENI. The chain's CDR3 is CASSPVPSTGRNQPQHF. The CDR3 bases are TGTGCCAGCTCACCCGTACCAAGCACAGGGCGCAATCAGCCCCAGCATTTT.

The chain links TRBV5-1 to TRBJ2-7, with D maybe TRBD2 (5 bases). This CDR3 has 11 residues. Trimming stripped 4 bases from V and 4 bases from J, with 6 bases between. The germline V gene encodes CDR1 SGHRS and CDR2 YFSETQ. The CDR3 protein is CASSGEYEQYF. As DNA, the CDR3 is TGCGCCAGCAGCGGGGAGTACGAGCAGTACTTC.

The chain has TRBV2 and TRBJ2-1; TRBD2 matches at 7 bases. V shed 1 base, J shed 9 bases, and the junction held 6 bases outside the gene matches. The CDR3 is 14 amino acids. CDR1 SNHLY and CDR2 FYNNEI come from the germline V gene. CDR3 in amino acids: CASSEGTRGGEQFF. For the CDR3, the DNA is TGTGCCAGCAGTGAAGGGACCCGCGGGGGTGAGCAGTTCTTC.

The chain carries TRBV3-1 (or the pseudogene TRBV3-2) and TRBJ2-2, with no clear D. Trimming cost V 0 bases and J 0 bases, with 5 bases left between them. This CDR3 has 15 residues. The germline V gene encodes CDR1 LGHDT and CDR2 YNNKEL (reference sequence). CDR3 residues: CASSQDTTNTGELFF. In DNA form, the CDR3 reads TGTGCCAGCAGCCAAGATACTACGAACACCGGGGAGCTGTTTTTT.

The rearrangement uses TRBV6-5 and TRBJ1-1; perhaps TRBD1 as D (5 bases). V was clipped by 7 bases and J by 0 bases, with 12 bases between them. The germline V gene has CDR1 MNHEY and CDR2 SVGAGI. The CDR3 sequence is 14 residues long. As DNA, the CDR3 is TGTGCCAGCACCGGGGGGAACATGAACACTGAAGCTTTCTTT. Translating gives CASTGGNMNTEAFF.

This clone was observed a few times. This chain connects TRBV6-1 to TRBJ2-1; 7 nucleotides match TRBD2. Germline trimming cut 1 base from V and 2 bases from J; bases unmatched to any gene: 2. CDR1 and CDR2 (germline): MNHNS, SASEGT. The CDR3 spans 15 residues. CDR3 sequence (DNA): TGTGCCAGCAGTGAAGGCGGGAGTCCCTACAATGAGCAGTTCTTC. It yields the protein CASSEGGSPYNEQFF.

The CDR3 DNA reads as TGTGCCAGCTCTTACAGCCTCTACGAGCAGTACTTC. Its translation: CASSYSLYEQYF. The chain carries TRBV28 and TRBJ2-7; D ambiguous. This CDR3 is 12 amino acids long. Trimming cost V 8 bases and J 3 bases, with 11 bases left between them. Germline values: CDR1 MDHEN, CDR2 SYDVKM.

This clone was recorded once. The V and J genes are TRBV7-9 and TRBJ2-5, with TRBD2 matching over 10 bases. The CDR3 contains 14 residues. The germline V gene has CDR1 SEHNR and CDR2 FQNEAQ (reference sequence). V lost 6 bases and J lost 4; bases outside the gene matches: 5. The DNA of the CDR3 is TGTGCCAGCAGACCCGGGACTAGCGCAGAGACCCAGTACTTC. The encoded protein is CASRPGTSAETQYF.

This clone has ten or more counts. The chain couples TRBV27 to TRBJ2-1; possibly TRBD2 for D (6 bases). Germline V gene lookup returns CDR1 MNHEY and CDR2 SMNVEV (reference sequence). V gave up 6 bases and J gave up 14 bases, with 20 bases separating them. CDR3 length: 13 residues. This chain's CDR3 is CASRPGAVRVEFF. The CDR3 DNA is TGTGCCAGCAGGCCGGGAGCAGTTCGTGTGGAGTTCTTC.

The J gene is TRBJ2-2, the V gene TRBV10-3, with TRBD2 matching 11 bases. V trimming: 3 bases; J trimming: 2 bases; junction bases outside the gene matches: 5. This CDR3 is 17 amino acids long. Germline V gene lookup returns CDR1 ENHRY and CDR2 SYGVKD. The CDR3 loop reads CAISDLGLAGNTGELFF. CDR3 nucleotide sequence: TGTGCCATCAGTGATCTCGGACTAGCGGGCAACACCGGGGAGCTGTTTTTT.

This rearrangement joins TRBV5-8 to TRBJ2-3, with 7 bases that match TRBD2. After removal of 8 bases from V and 6 bases from J, the junction contained 15 bases not matched to a gene. The CDR3 is 15 residues long. Per the germline V gene, CDR1 is SGHTS and CDR2 is YDEGEE. The CDR3 loop reads CARKKIPAGGDTQYF. The DNA for the CDR3 is TGTGCCAGGAAGAAAATACCAGCCGGGGGGGATACGCAGTATTTT.

The rearrangement uses TRBV5-1 and TRBJ2-2; 9 nucleotides match TRBD1. Germline V CDR1 and CDR2: SGHRS, YFSETQ. J gave up 3 bases and V 2 bases, and 2 bases lay outside the gene matches. This CDR3 has 15 amino acids. CDR3 in DNA: TGCGCCAGCAGCTTACGGACAGGGGACACCGGGGAGCTGTTTTTT. Amino acids: CASSLRTGDTGELFF.

The V gene is TRBV2, the J gene TRBJ1-1; D is perhaps TRBD1 (5 bases). The V gene lost 7 bases and the J gene lost 3 bases, with 12 bases spanning the gap. Germline V gene sequence: CDR1 SNHLY, CDR2 FYNNEI. The CDR3 loop spans 13 amino acids. The DNA of the CDR3 is TGTGCCAGCATCGGGGGGAGGGACACTGAAGCTTTCTTT. Its protein is CASIGGRDTEAFF.

CDR3 loop: CASIGPQENQPQHF. The CDR3 region has the DNA TGTGCCAGTATAGGCCCACAGGAGAATCAGCCCCAGCATTTT. J is TRBJ1-5 and V is TRBV19; D is perhaps TRBD1 (5 bases). V lost 7 bases and J lost 4, with 14 bases in between. CDR3 length: 14 amino acids. The germline V gene has CDR1 LNHDA and CDR2 SQIVND (reference sequence).

This clone was found a few times. The chain recombines TRBV2 with TRBJ2-7; possible D gene TRBD1, 6 bases. CDR3 size: 11 residues. CDR1 and CDR2 (germline): SNHLY, FYNNEI. V was pared by 11 bases and J by 3 bases, with 11 bases between. This chain's CDR3 is CAGTRGYEQYF. The DNA of the CDR3 is TGTGCCGGAACCAGGGGCTACGAGCAGTACTTC.

The V and J genes are TRBV18 and TRBJ1-5; TRBD1 agrees at 10 bases. The V and J ends lost 5 bases and 3 bases, in that order; junction bases with no gene match: 4. The CDR3 length is 15 residues. From germline, CDR1 is KGHSH and CDR2 LQKENI. The CDR3 region has the DNA TGTGCCAGCTCAAGGGGACAGGGGTTCAATCAGCCCCAGCATTTT. Translation gives CASSRGQGFNQPQHF.

This clone has only a few counts. The V call is TRBV9, the J call TRBJ2-1; 8 positions match TRBD2. Per germline, CDR1 SGDLS and CDR2 YYNGEE. Unmatched junction bases numbered 5, after V lost 2 bases and J lost 7 bases. The CDR3 sequence is 14 residues long. CDR3 in amino acids: CASSVDGRGNEQFF. Here the CDR3 DNA reads TGTGCCAGCAGCGTGGACGGGAGGGGTAATGAGCAGTTCTTC. The full variable domain, in which reference TRBV9 and TRBJ2-1 provide the parts outside the CDR3, is DSGVTQTPKHLITATGQRVTLRCSPRSGDLSVYWYQQSLDQGLQFLIQYYNGEERAKGNILERFSAQQFPDLHSELNLSSLELGDSALYFCASSVDGRGNEQFFGPGTRLTVL.